The 32 T cell receptor beta chains below come from one sample, sequenced in a study of shared clonotypes between healthy human individuals. Assay used: immunoSEQ multiplex PCR; TCRdb lists only in-frame clones, some missing. The table shows about 2.2 million clones, with around 93% occurring only once. Naive-designated CD8 cells lacked CD45RO, were positively enriched for CCR7, and omitted terminally differentiated effector memory CD45RA+ cells. The sequenced material came from naive CD8+ T cells from PBMCs. The origin of the receptors is a man aged 18 to 30 in good health. Some clones in this sample may be carry-over from other donors' samples.

The V call is TRBV27, the J call TRBJ2-3; 7 bases line up with TRBD2. Germline V CDR1 and CDR2: MNHEY, SMNVEV (reference sequence). V gave up 2 bases and J gave up 6 bases; unmatched junction bases: 8. The CDR3 runs 15 residues. The chain's CDR3 is CASSLRDYRRDTQYF. The DNA for the CDR3 is TGTGCCAGCAGTTTAAGGGACTACCGGCGGGATACGCAGTATTTT.

The chain joins TRBV11-3 to TRBJ2-1, with D possibly TRBD2 on 5 matching bases. The germline gives CDR1 SGHNT, CDR2 YENEEA. V was clipped by 6 bases and J by 8 bases, with 17 bases between them. The CDR3 sequence is 14 residues long. DNA for the CDR3: TGTGCCAGCAGTCGAGCCGACGGGATGGATGAGCAGTTCTTC. Protein product: CASSRADGMDEQFF.

V is TRBV27 and J is TRBJ2-3; D may be TRBD2 (6 bases). Trimming took 7 bases from V and 9 from J, leaving 14 bases between them. Germline loops: CDR1 MNHEY, CDR2 SMNVEV (reference sequence). The CDR3 spans 12 residues. The CDR3 nucleotides read TGTGCCAGCACGTCGTTTCGGGGGACGCAGTATTTT. This translates into CASTSFRGTQYF.

The chain couples TRBV6-5 to TRBJ2-7; 8 bases match TRBD1. V lost 1 base and J lost 7; bases outside the gene matches: 9. This CDR3 region has 15 residues. Germline-derived CDR1 and CDR2 are MNHEY and SVGAGI. The CDR3 reads CASSYFRQGAREQYF. The CDR3 nucleotides read TGTGCCAGCAGTTACTTTCGGCAGGGGGCGAGGGAGCAGTACTTC.

CDR3 coding DNA: TGTGCCAGCAGCTTAGGGGCAGGGGCCGGCAATGAGCAGTTCTTC. It encodes CASSLGAGAGNEQFF. V usage is TRBV11-2 and J usage is TRBJ2-1; possible D gene TRBD1, 6 bases. V lost 1 base and J 6 bases, leaving 13 bases between the germline ends. This CDR3 is built from 15 residues. Germline CDR1 SGHAT, CDR2 FQNNGV.

V usage is TRBV9 and J usage is TRBJ1-5; no firm D call. CDR1 is SGDLS and CDR2 is YYNGEE in the germline V gene. This CDR3 is built from 15 residues. Trimming pared 4 bases from V and 0 bases from J, leaving 11 bases between. The DNA for the CDR3 is TGTGCCAGCAGCTCGGACGGAAATAGCAATCAGCCCCAGCATTTT. Its protein is CASSSDGNSNQPQHF.

The V call is TRBV12-2, the J call TRBJ2-7; whether TRBD1, the table's D call, matches the DNA was not checked. TRBV12-2 is a known pseudogene. There are 13 residues in the CDR3. CDR3 sequence (DNA): TGTGCAAGTCGCTTAGCGGGACACTACGAGCAGTACTTC. As protein: CASRLAGHYEQYF.

This clone has a single count. The V gene is TRBV27, the J gene TRBJ2-5; D tentatively reads TRBD1 or TRBD2 (5 bases each). This CDR3 region has 13 residues. The ends were cut back, 8 bases at V and 1 base at J, with 11 bases in the middle. CDR1 and CDR2 (germline): MNHEY, SMNVEV (reference sequence). CDR3 DNA: TGTGCCAGCGGGGCGGCGGGCCAAGAGACCCAGTACTTC. This gives the protein CASGAAGQETQYF.

About this clone itself: Other DNA sequences in this specimen translate into the identical CDR3. The chain carries TRBV29-1 and TRBJ2-7; no definite D call. The CDR3 runs to 11 residues. V was clipped by 4 bases and J by 0 bases, with 4 bases between them. Germline CDR1 is SQVTM and CDR2 is ANQGSEA. This CDR3 reads CSVVISYEQYF. CDR3 coding DNA: TGCAGCGTTGTAATCTCCTACGAGCAGTACTTC.

This rearrangement joins TRBV10-2 to TRBJ2-1; D remains ambiguous. Per germline, CDR1 WSHSY and CDR2 SAAADI. This CDR3 has 13 residues. Between the trimmed V and J ends, which lost 2 bases and 4 bases, there was a span of 6 bases. CDR3 sequence reads: CASSERNYNEQFF. The DNA of the CDR3 is TGCGCCAGCAGTGAGCGGAATTACAATGAGCAGTTCTTC.

The chain employs TRBV2 and TRBJ2-7, with 12 bases matching TRBD1. The J segment lost 0 bases and the V segment lost 6 bases, leaving 15 bases of the junction unmatched. Germline CDR1 SNHLY, CDR2 FYNNEI. CDR3 length: 19 residues. CDR3 sequence: CASSESRDRGQWDSYEQYF. Here the CDR3 DNA reads TGTGCCAGCAGCGAATCTCGGGACAGGGGGCAATGGGACTCCTACGAGCAGTACTTC.

This rearrangement joins TRBV27 to TRBJ2-5; 13 bases align to TRBD2. Unmatched junction bases numbered 0, after V lost 5 bases and J lost 9 bases. The length of the CDR3 is 12 residues. Germline V gives CDR1 MNHEY, CDR2 SMNVEV (reference sequence). The CDR3 DNA reads TGTGCCAGCAGTGGGACTAGCGGGGCCCAGTACTTC. It specifies CASSGTSGAQYF.

CDR3 nucleotides: TGTGCCAGCAGGGCAAGGGACAGATCCATCTCCTACGAGCAGTACTTC. It encodes CASRARDRSISYEQYF. The V gene is TRBV2, the J gene TRBJ2-7, with 7 bases fitting TRBD1. Trimming cost V 6 bases and J 0 bases; bases outside gene matches: 11. The CDR3 is 16 residues long. Germline V gene lookup returns CDR1 SNHLY and CDR2 FYNNEI.

V usage is TRBV27 and J usage is TRBJ1-2; TRBD1 aligns across 9 bases. This CDR3 region has 15 residues. V was clipped by 5 bases and J by 7 bases; unmatched bases: 11. Germline V gene lookup returns CDR1 MNHEY and CDR2 SMNVEV (reference sequence). The CDR3 nucleotides are TGTGCCAGCAGTGCCACCGGGACAGGGAACCGTGGCTACACCTTC. Its protein product is CASSATGTGNRGYTF.

The chain employs TRBV11-2 and TRBJ2-7; 7 nucleotides align to TRBD2. From germline, CDR1 is SGHAT and CDR2 FQNNGV. The CDR3 is 14 amino acids. V shed 2 bases, J shed 4 bases, and the junction held 5 bases outside the gene matches. CDR3 residues: CASSLLGGSYEQYF. As DNA, the CDR3 is TGTGCCAGCAGCTTACTGGGCGGGAGTTACGAGCAGTACTTC.

With respect to this clone: One junction end disagrees with the germline gene, perhaps due to a read error. The chain carries TRBV5-5 and TRBJ2-3, with TRBD1 as a possible D gene (5 bases). CDR1 and CDR2 (germline): SGHKS, YYEKEE (reference sequence). CDR3 length equals 15 residues. CDR3 region: CASRLAGSSTDTQYF. The CDR3 DNA reads TGTGCCAGCAGGTTGGCAGGGTCCAGCACAGATACGCAGTATTTT. Based on the CDR3 plus reference TRBV5-5 and TRBJ2-3, the full variable domain is DAGVTQSPTHLIKTRGQQVTLRCSPISGHKSVSWYQQVLGQGPQFIFQYYEKEERGRGNFPDRFSARQFPNYSSELNVNALLLGDSALYLCASRLAGSSTDTQYFGPGTRLTVL.

The chain links TRBV29-1 to TRBJ2-7; a weak D match, TRBD2 (5 bases). This CDR3 contains 12 residues. The germline V gene has CDR1 SQVTM and CDR2 ANQGSEA. V was shortened by 0 bases and J by 7 bases, with 10 bases between the two germline ends. This CDR3 reads CSVEEPGNEQYF. CDR3 nucleotide sequence: TGCAGCGTTGAAGAACCGGGAAATGAGCAGTACTTC.

V usage is TRBV5-1 and J usage is TRBJ2-7; 7 positions agree with TRBD2. CDR3 length equals 16 residues. The germline gives CDR1 SGHRS, CDR2 YFSETQ. The trim removed 0 bases at V and 3 bases at J, leaving 9 bases unmatched. The CDR3: CASSLATRGDLYEQYF. CDR3 in DNA: TGCGCCAGCAGCTTGGCCACCCGGGGGGACCTCTACGAGCAGTACTTC.

The chain joins TRBV7-9 to TRBJ1-2, with D hard to call. V gave up 1 base and J gave up 0 bases, with 12 bases separating them. This CDR3 region has 16 residues. Germline V gives CDR1 SEHNR, CDR2 FQNEAQ (reference sequence). The CDR3 loop is CASSLGLESANYGYTF. Written as DNA, the CDR3 is TGTGCCAGCAGCTTAGGGTTAGAGTCAGCTAACTATGGCTACACCTTC.

As concerns this clone: The sample has other DNA sequences that encode this CDR3 too. This chain connects TRBV27 to TRBJ1-1, with no clear D. The CDR3 loop spans 13 amino acids. The germline V and J ends were trimmed by 0 bases and 5 bases, with 7 bases remaining between them. Germline loops: CDR1 MNHEY, CDR2 SMNVEV (reference sequence). The CDR3 reads CASSLSRSTEAFF. In DNA form, the CDR3 reads TGTGCCAGCAGTTTATCAAGGAGTACTGAAGCTTTCTTT.

The chain couples TRBV30 to TRBJ2-7; no clear D. Germline loops: CDR1 GTSNPN, CDR2 SVGIG (reference sequence). CDR3 size: 12 residues. Trimming took off 4 bases at V and 2 bases at J, with 9 bases between the two ends. In DNA, the CDR3 is TGTGCCTGGACCCTTGACCCCTACGAGCAGTACTTC. Its protein product is CAWTLDPYEQYF.

A single count supports this clone. The CDR3 reads CASSQITPGVEQFF. CDR3 in DNA: TGTGCCAGCAGCCAAATTACCCCCGGGGTCGAGCAGTTCTTC. The gene calls are TRBV5-6 and TRBJ2-1; D may be TRBD2 (5 bases). The CDR3 spans 14 residues. CDR1 is SGHDT and CDR2 is YYEEEE in the germline V gene. Trimming left V 4 bases short and J 10 bases short, with 18 bases between.

The chain has TRBV15 and TRBJ1-5, with D hard to call. The germline CDR1 and CDR2 sequences are LNHNV and YYDKDF (reference sequence). V gave up 2 bases and J gave up 4 bases, with 9 bases separating them. This CDR3 spans 14 amino acids. In DNA form, the CDR3 reads TGTGCCACCAGCAGATTGGAGTTAAATCAGCCCCAGCATTTT. Protein product: CATSRLELNQPQHF.

The CDR3 spells CASSEGDILLESNQPQHF. The CDR3 nucleotides are TGTGCCAGCAGTGAGGGGGACATCTTATTAGAAAGCAATCAGCCCCAGCATTTT. V usage is TRBV2 and J usage is TRBJ1-5, with D perhaps matching TRBD1 (6 bases). The CDR3 loop spans 18 amino acids. Trimming stripped 3 bases from V and 1 base from J, with 19 bases between. Germline V gene lookup returns CDR1 SNHLY and CDR2 FYNNEI.

V is TRBV9 and J is TRBJ1-5; weak D call: TRBD1 (5 bases). The V end was cut by 0 bases, the J end by 3 bases, with 10 bases between. CDR3 length equals 15 residues. In germline, CDR1 is SGDLS, CDR2 YYNGEE. CDR3 residues: CASSVGGTDNQPQHF. CDR3 nucleotides: TGTGCCAGCAGCGTAGGAGGGACCGACAATCAGCCCCAGCATTTT.

The genes are TRBV19 and TRBJ2-4; D is unresolved. The CDR3 is 15 amino acids. Germline V gives CDR1 LNHDA, CDR2 SQIVND (reference sequence). V lost 8 bases, J lost 4 bases, and 18 bases lay in between. The CDR3 protein is CASSRRIDDKNIQYF. For the CDR3, the DNA is TGTGCCAGTTCCCGTCGAATAGACGATAAAAACATTCAGTACTTC.

This clone showed up just once. The rearrangement joins TRBV5-4 to TRBJ2-3; no clear D. Germline loops: CDR1 SGHNT, CDR2 YYREEE (reference sequence). V was trimmed by 5 bases and J by 7 bases, leaving 11 bases between them. The CDR3 is made up of 12 amino acids. CDR3 bases: TGTGCCAGCAGGGGTGAGGATTATACGCAGTATTTT. This codes for CASRGEDYTQYF.

The CDR3 here is CASMGLAGKETQYF. CDR3 in DNA: TGTGCCAGTATGGGACTAGCGGGTAAAGAGACCCAGTACTTC. The chain joins TRBV2 to TRBJ2-5, with 12 bases matching TRBD2. After removal of 9 bases from V and 3 bases from J, the junction contained 5 bases not matched to a gene. Germline V CDR1 and CDR2: SNHLY, FYNNEI. The CDR3 spans 14 residues.

The V and J genes are TRBV30 and TRBJ1-5; 7 nucleotides agree with TRBD1. Trimming removed 3 bases from V and 3 bases from J; junction bases left unmatched: 8. Germline loops: CDR1 GTSNPN, CDR2 SVGIG (reference sequence). The CDR3 loop spans 15 amino acids. DNA for the CDR3: TGTGCCTGGAGCCCGGGACAGTTCACCAATCAGCCCCAGCATTTT. It yields the protein CAWSPGQFTNQPQHF.

The chain couples TRBV4-3 to TRBJ2-7, with TRBD2 matching over 13 bases. The CDR3 has 15 amino acids. V was pared by 4 bases and J by 2 bases, with 2 bases of the junction left unmatched. Germline assignment: CDR1 LGHNA and CDR2 YSLEER. This CDR3 is CASSPGLAGTYEQYF. The CDR3 region has the DNA TGCGCCAGCAGCCCGGGACTAGCGGGAACCTACGAGCAGTACTTC.

For this clone: This same CDR3 is encoded by further DNA sequences in the sample. The gene calls are TRBV7-9 and TRBJ2-1, with a tentative D call TRBD2 (5 bases). CDR1 is SEHNR and CDR2 is FQNEAQ in the germline V gene (reference sequence). Trimming removed 1 base from V and 0 bases from J, with 7 bases in between. The CDR3 spans 15 residues. The DNA of the CDR3 is TGTGCCAGCAGCTTAGAAGGGAGCTCCTACAATGAGCAGTTCTTC. Translating it yields CASSLEGSSYNEQFF.

The chain joins TRBV30 to TRBJ1-1; no firm D call. Germline V gene lookup returns CDR1 GTSNPN and CDR2 SVGIG (reference sequence). This CDR3 comprises 13 residues. The V gene lost 0 bases and the J gene lost 7 bases, with 12 bases spanning the gap. Here the CDR3 reads CAWSVSRVLEAFF. CDR3 DNA sequence: TGTGCCTGGAGTGTAAGCCGGGTCCTTGAAGCTTTCTTT.